This TCR beta chain was sequenced during a study of breast tumors, draining lymph nodes, adjacent tissues. Broader study findings: Luminal-like breast cancer showed significantly higher tumor–nontumor repertoire similarity than basal-like. The data were judged consistent with most tumor T cells coming from lymph node and expanding in tumor. Tumor T cell lymph node origin was a supported hypothesis, not proven. Tumor repertoires ranked between lymph nodes and nontumor tissue in diversity, with V and J gene preferences.

MiXCR, run by TCRdb on the multiplex PCR reads, gives a single entry per CDR3 protein. The data contain 200,000 or so distinct CDR3 sequences, roughly 31% of them singletons. This CDR3 region has 15 residues. Germline-derived CDR1 and CDR2 are LNHNV and YYDKDF (reference sequence). Breast cancer patients provided tissue from their axillary draining lymph nodes. This clonotype was picked up many times. Its antigen is as yet unknown. At one boundary the junction diverges from the germline segment, which might be a read error. The clonotype originates from a female donor with breast cancer. Some clones in this sample may be carry-over from other donors' samples. Sample: axillary lymph node tissue. The chain combines TRBV15 with TRBJ2-7, with D possibly TRBD2 on 5 matching bases. The CDR3, as DNA: TGTGCCACCAGCAGAGAGAGCGGCCCTTCCTACGAGCGGTACTTC. Its translation: CATSRESGPSYERYF.